Presented here are 24 T cell receptor beta chains from one specimen sequenced in a study of blood T cells in healthy people across ages. A second PCR, run for about 6 to 12 cycles, used a sample-barcoded 5' primer plus a J-beta primer mix. TCRdb redid the calling of the 5' RACE reads with MiXCR, one entry per CDR3 protein. The sample has over 1,200,000 distinct CDR3 sequences, approximately 59% seen once; the top ten hold over 5%. Sequencing was performed on blood. These receptors came from a man between 18 and 29 years old in good health.

The chain links TRBV27 to TRBJ1-1; D not certain. The CDR3 runs to 12 residues. V shed 7 bases and J shed 6 bases, with 12 bases lying between them. Per germline, CDR1 MNHEY and CDR2 SMNVEV (reference sequence). CDR3 in amino acids: CASIQTGSEAFF. CDR3 bases: TGTGCCAGCATCCAAACGGGGTCTGAAGCTTTCTTT.

The chain couples TRBV9 to TRBJ1-2; D might be TRBD1 (6 bases). Trimming cost V 0 bases and J 5 bases, with 14 bases left between them. Germline-derived CDR1 and CDR2 are SGDLS and YYNGEE. CDR3 size: 15 residues. DNA of the CDR3: TGTGCCAGCAGCGTAGAGGCATCGGGGGCGTATGGCTACACCTTC. Translating it yields CASSVEASGAYGYTF.

This clonotype showed up many times. V usage is TRBV7-2 and J usage is TRBJ2-7; no definite D call. Germline CDR1 is SGHTA and CDR2 is FQGNSA. Trimming took off 2 bases at V and 3 bases at J, with 2 bases between the two ends. The CDR3 is made up of 11 amino acids. The CDR3 DNA is TGTGCCAGCAGCTTAATCTACGAGCAGTACTTC. As protein: CASSLIYEQYF.

The J gene is TRBJ2-4, the V gene TRBV27, with D perhaps matching TRBD2 (6 bases). The J call may be wrong; the DNA end is better matched by TRBJ2-7. The CDR3 sequence is 14 residues long. CDR1 is MNHEY and CDR2 is SMNVEV in the germline V gene (reference sequence). The CDR3 spells CATSQVGGIYEQYF. In nucleotides, the CDR3 is TGTGCCACTTCCCAGGTGGGGGGAATCTACGAGCAGTACTTC.

The chain couples TRBV2 to TRBJ2-1; 7 bases are a match to TRBD1. Germline V gives CDR1 SNHLY, CDR2 FYNNEI. This CDR3 spans 14 amino acids. The V segment lost 7 bases and the J segment 0 bases; nucleotides outside the gene matches: 3. CDR3 bases: TGTGCCAGCACCGGGACAGTCTCCTACAATGAGCAGTTCTTC. Protein sequence: CASTGTVSYNEQFF. The whole variable domain, remainder taken from reference TRBV2 and TRBJ2-1, is EPEVTQTPSHQVTQMGQEVILRCVPISNHLYFYWYRQILGQKVEFLVSFYNNEISEKSEIFDDQFSVERPDGSNFTLKIRSTKLEDSAMYFCASTGTVSYNEQFFGPGTRLTVL.

This clonotype showed up just a few times. The chain has TRBV13 and TRBJ2-5; possible D gene TRBD2, 7 bases. The CDR3 contains 15 residues. CDR1 is PRHDT and CDR2 is FYEKMQ in the germline V gene (reference sequence). V was pared by 7 bases and J by 6 bases, with 21 bases between. Written as DNA, the CDR3 is TGTGCCAGCACAGTTAGGGGGGGCCGCGACAAGACCCAGTACTTC. As protein: CASTVRGGRDKTQYF.

This clonotype appeared a single time. The rearrangement links TRBV6-1 to TRBJ2-1; 7 bases agree with TRBD2. Matching the DNA end better, TRBJ2-7 makes the J call doubtful. The CDR3 loop spans 14 amino acids. Germline V gives CDR1 MNHNS, CDR2 SASEGT. The CDR3 DNA reads TGTGCCACAACGCCTAGCGGATCCTACAATGAGCAGTACTTC. Residues: CATTPSGSYNEQYF.

The chain uses TRBV25-1 and TRBJ2-7; 11 positions agree with TRBD1. The J segment lost 4 bases and the V segment lost 3 bases, leaving 5 bases of the junction unmatched. Germline assignment: CDR1 MGHDK and CDR2 SYGVNS. CDR3 size: 15 residues. The CDR3 DNA reads TGTGCCAGCAGTGATCCGGGACAGGGGGTTTACGAGCAGTACTTC. Its translation is CASSDPGQGVYEQYF.

V gene TRBV2 combines with J gene TRBJ2-1; 9 positions match TRBD2. The V and J ends lost 5 bases and 8 bases, in that order; junction bases with no gene match: 10. The germline gives CDR1 SNHLY, CDR2 FYNNEI. The CDR3 is 15 residues long. For the CDR3, the DNA is TGTGCCAGCAGTCCTCCGGGACTAGCAACGTATGAGCAGTTCTTC. Translated: CASSPPGLATYEQFF. The variable domain in full, completed from reference TRBV2 and TRBJ2-1, reads EPEVTQTPSHQVTQMGQEVILRCVPISNHLYFYWYRQILGQKVEFLVSFYNNEISEKSEIFDDQFSVERPDGSNFTLKIRSTKLEDSAMYFCASSPPGLATYEQFFGPGTRLTVL.

The chain recombines TRBV12-3 or TRBV12-4 with TRBJ1-2; D remains unclear. The CDR3 is 14 amino acids. V lost 2 bases and J 4 bases, leaving 11 bases between the germline ends. This CDR3 is CASSLTYQAYGYTF. The CDR3 DNA reads as TGTGCCAGCAGTTTAACGTACCAGGCCTATGGCTACACCTTC.

The V and J genes are TRBV29-1 and TRBJ2-5; 10 bases match TRBD2. The DNA end lines up better with TRBJ2-7; the J call may be wrong. Germline V gene sequence: CDR1 SQVTM, CDR2 ANQGSEA. This CDR3 spans 14 amino acids. The CDR3 bases are TGCAGCGCTGCATCAGCGGGAGGGGGGTACGAGCAGTACTTC. Encoded protein: CSAASAGGGYEQYF.

The chain links TRBV6-5 to TRBJ2-7, with 7 positions matching TRBD1. J was trimmed by 6 bases and V by 2 bases; bases with no gene match: 10. Germline V gives CDR1 MNHEY, CDR2 SVGAGI. The CDR3 contains 15 residues. CDR3 amino acids: CASSYVSQGSGEQYF. CDR3 sequence (DNA): TGTGCCAGCAGTTACGTCTCACAGGGGAGCGGCGAGCAGTACTTC.

This clonotype has a handful of counts. The chain links TRBV6-2 or TRBV6-3 to TRBJ1-2; a possible D gene is TRBD1 (5 bases). The CDR3 is 17 residues long. V was cut by 1 base and J by 7 bases, with 22 bases left in between. CDR1 and CDR2 from the germline V gene are MNHEY and SVGEGT. CDR3 sequence (DNA): TGTGCCAGCAGTTACTTCAATCTGACAGTGCTCAGAGTTGGCTACACCTTC. The encoded protein is CASSYFNLTVLRVGYTF.

This chain connects TRBV4-2 to TRBJ2-5, with 12 bases matching TRBD2. The CDR3 loop spans 15 amino acids. The germline V gene has CDR1 LGHNA and CDR2 YNFKEQ. Germline trimming cut 4 bases from V and 11 bases from J; bases unmatched to any gene: 11. Here the CDR3 reads CASSRLAGVGNEQYF. Written as DNA, the CDR3 is TGTGCCAGCAGCCGACTAGCGGGAGTGGGTAATGAGCAGTACTTC.

This sequence joins TRBV4-1 and TRBJ2-3, with a tentative D call TRBD2 (5 bases). Trimming removed 4 bases from V and 6 bases from J, with 11 bases in between. The CDR3 sequence is 13 residues long. Germline CDR1 MGHRA, CDR2 YSYEKL. CDR3 sequence reads: CASSPYRRDTQYF. Written as DNA, the CDR3 is TGCGCCAGCAGCCCCTATCGGAGGGATACGCAGTATTTT.

The V and J genes are TRBV30 and TRBJ2-7, with TRBD2 identical over 13 bases. The CDR3 extends over 15 amino acids. Trimming removed 4 bases from V and 4 bases from J; junction bases left unmatched: 7. CDR1 GTSNPN and CDR2 SVGIG come from the germline V gene (reference sequence). The CDR3 sequence is CAWTPGTSGKYEQYF. CDR3 DNA sequence: TGTGCCTGGACCCCCGGGACTAGCGGGAAGTACGAGCAGTACTTC.

This chain uses TRBV5-1 with TRBJ2-1; the match to TRBD2 covers 10 bases. Per the germline V gene, CDR1 is SGHRS and CDR2 is YFSETQ. The CDR3 extends over 15 amino acids. V was pared by 4 bases and J by 4 bases, with 5 bases of the junction left unmatched. The CDR3 is CASSGSSGSYNEQFF. The CDR3 DNA reads TGCGCCAGCAGCGGGTCTAGCGGGAGTTACAATGAGCAGTTCTTC.

The genes are TRBV20-1 and TRBJ1-5; D ambiguous. The CDR3 is 14 residues long. The germline V and J ends were trimmed by 0 bases and 3 bases, with 9 bases remaining between them. Germline V CDR1 and CDR2: DFQATT, SNEGSKA (reference sequence). The CDR3 DNA reads TGCAGTGCTAGAGATCGGACCCCCAATCAGCCCCAGCATTTT. It yields the protein CSARDRTPNQPQHF.

The chain combines TRBV10-3 with TRBJ2-5, with D possibly TRBD1 on 6 matching bases. The last part of the DNA fits TRBJ2-7 better; the J call may be wrong. This CDR3 is 13 amino acids long. Germline CDR1 is ENHRY and CDR2 is SYGVKD. CDR3 in amino acids: CAITRQQGSEQYF. DNA of the CDR3: TGTGCCATCACAAGGCAGCAGGGGAGCGAGCAGTACTTC.

V is TRBV7-9 and J is TRBJ2-1; 7 bases map to TRBD1. The end of the DNA is better explained by TRBJ2-7, so the J call may be wrong. Germline CDR1 SEHNR, CDR2 FQNEAQ (reference sequence). The CDR3 loop spans 13 amino acids. In DNA form, the CDR3 reads TGTGCCGGCACCCCGACAGGGTACAATGAGCAGTACTTC. It specifies CAGTPTGYNEQYF.

This clonotype occurred a few times. The chain recombines TRBV12-3 or TRBV12-4 with TRBJ1-5; 9 positions agree with TRBD1. This CDR3 comprises 15 residues. V shed 4 bases and J 4 bases; nucleotides not matched to a gene: 5. CDR3 region: CASSSRDRVNQPQHF. As DNA, the CDR3 is TGTGCCAGCAGTTCCCGGGACAGGGTAAATCAGCCCCAGCATTTT.

This chain connects TRBV11-2 to TRBJ2-5; D remains ambiguous. CDR3 size: 11 residues. Looked up from germline, CDR1 is SGHAT and CDR2 is FQNNGV. V was trimmed by 5 bases and J by 7 bases, leaving 8 bases between them. In DNA, the CDR3 is TGTGCCAGCAGCGGGGAAGGGACCCAGTACTTC. Its translation: CASSGEGTQYF.

The rearrangement joins TRBV27 to TRBJ1-2; D gene uncertain. There are 12 residues in the CDR3. Germline V gene sequence: CDR1 MNHEY, CDR2 SMNVEV (reference sequence). V was pared by 7 bases and J by 2 bases, with 8 bases between. CDR3 nucleotide sequence: TGTGCCAGCAACCTGGAGAACTATGGCTACACCTTC. Encoded protein: CASNLENYGYTF.

This clonotype has only one observation. At one boundary the junction diverges from the germline segment, which might be a read error. This chain connects TRBV12-3 or TRBV12-4 to TRBJ1-5, with TRBD1 as a possible D gene (6 bases). This CDR3 contains 14 residues. CDR3 coding DNA: TGTGCCAGCAGCCTGGGGGGGCCGTATCAGCCCCAGAATTTT. It translates to CASSLGGPYQPQNF.